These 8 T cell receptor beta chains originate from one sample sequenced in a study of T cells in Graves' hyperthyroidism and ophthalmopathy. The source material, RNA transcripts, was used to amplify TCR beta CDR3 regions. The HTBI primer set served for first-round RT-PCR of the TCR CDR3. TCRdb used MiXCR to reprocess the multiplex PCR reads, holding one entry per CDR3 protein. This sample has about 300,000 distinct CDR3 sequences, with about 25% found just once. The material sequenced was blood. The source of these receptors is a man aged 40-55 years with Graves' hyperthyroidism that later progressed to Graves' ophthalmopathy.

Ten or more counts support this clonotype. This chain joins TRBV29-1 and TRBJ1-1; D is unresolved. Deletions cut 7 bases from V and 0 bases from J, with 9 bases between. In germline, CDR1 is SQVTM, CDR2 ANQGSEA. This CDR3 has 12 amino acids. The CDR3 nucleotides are TGCAGCGCTCAGACGGTGAACACTGAAGCTTTCTTT. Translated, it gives CSAQTVNTEAFF. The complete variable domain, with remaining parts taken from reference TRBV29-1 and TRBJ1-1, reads SAVISQKPSRDICQRGTSLTIQCQVDSQVTMMFWYRQQPGQSLTLIATANQGSEATYESGFVIDKFPISRPNLTFSTLTVSNMSPEDSSIYLCSAQTVNTEAFFGQGTRLTVV.

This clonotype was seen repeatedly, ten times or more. Written as DNA, the CDR3 is TGTGCCAGCAGCTTAATGGGAACAGGGGGCGGTGAGCAGTACTTC. Protein: CASSLMGTGGGEQYF. The chain is built from TRBV7-6 and TRBJ2-7; 9 bases agree with TRBD1. Losses at the gene ends were 2 bases for V and 7 bases for J; bases not matched to a gene: 9. CDR1 is SGHVS and CDR2 is FNYEAQ in the germline V gene. The CDR3 runs to 15 residues.

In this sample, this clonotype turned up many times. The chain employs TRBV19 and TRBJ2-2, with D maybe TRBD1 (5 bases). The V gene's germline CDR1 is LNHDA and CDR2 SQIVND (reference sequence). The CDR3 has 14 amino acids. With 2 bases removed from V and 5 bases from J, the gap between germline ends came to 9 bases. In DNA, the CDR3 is TGTGCCAGTAGTATAACACGACAGACCGGGGAGCTGTTTTTT. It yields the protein CASSITRQTGELFF.

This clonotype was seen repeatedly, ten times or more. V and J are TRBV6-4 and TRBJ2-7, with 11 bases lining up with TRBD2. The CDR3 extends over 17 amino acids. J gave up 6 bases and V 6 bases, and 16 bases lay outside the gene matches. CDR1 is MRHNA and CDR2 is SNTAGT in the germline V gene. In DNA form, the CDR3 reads TGTGCCAGCAGCCCTGGACTAGCGGGCTCAACGGGGTCCGAGCAGTACTTC. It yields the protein CASSPGLAGSTGSEQYF.

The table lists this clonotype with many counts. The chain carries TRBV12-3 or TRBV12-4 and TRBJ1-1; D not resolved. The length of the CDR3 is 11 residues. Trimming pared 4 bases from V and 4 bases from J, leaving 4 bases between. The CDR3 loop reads CASSYGTEAFF. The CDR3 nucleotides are TGTGCCAGCAGTTACGGCACTGAAGCTTTCTTT.

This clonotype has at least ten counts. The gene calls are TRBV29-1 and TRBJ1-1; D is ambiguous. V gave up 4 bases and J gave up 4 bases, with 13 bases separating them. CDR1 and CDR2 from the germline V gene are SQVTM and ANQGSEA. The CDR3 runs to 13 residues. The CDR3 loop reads CSVVLPGSTEAFF. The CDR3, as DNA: TGCAGCGTTGTCCTGCCGGGTAGCACTGAAGCTTTCTTT. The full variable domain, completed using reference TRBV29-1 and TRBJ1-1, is SAVISQKPSRDICQRGTSLTIQCQVDSQVTMMFWYRQQPGQSLTLIATANQGSEATYESGFVIDKFPISRPNLTFSTLTVSNMSPEDSSIYLCSVVLPGSTEAFFGQGTRLTVV.

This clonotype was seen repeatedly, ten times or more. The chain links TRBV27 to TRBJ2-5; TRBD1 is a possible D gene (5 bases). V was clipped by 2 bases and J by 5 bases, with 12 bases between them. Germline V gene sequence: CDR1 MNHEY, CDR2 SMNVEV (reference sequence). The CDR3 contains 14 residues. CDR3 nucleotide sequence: TGTGCCAGCAGTTTAACGGCAGGGATGGAGACCCAGTACTTC. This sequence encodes CASSLTAGMETQYF.

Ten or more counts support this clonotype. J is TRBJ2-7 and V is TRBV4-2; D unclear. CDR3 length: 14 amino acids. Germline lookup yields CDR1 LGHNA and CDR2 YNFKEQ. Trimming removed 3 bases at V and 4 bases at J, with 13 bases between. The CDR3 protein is CASSQSLLSYEQYF. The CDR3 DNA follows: TGTGCCAGCAGCCAGAGTTTGCTTAGTTACGAGCAGTACTTC.